Described below is a single TCR beta chain sequence and its context. As yet, its antigen is unknown. This record comes from a study of cytomegalovirus exposure and HLA in healthy donors. Study-level findings and limits: Prior analysis indicated that the majority of TCR beta V segments exhibited productivity approximately 87% or approximately 30% of the time. When presence/absence was analysed, sequencing depth was taken to be roughly uniform across donors. Altogether, about 160 TCR beta chains were recorded as cytomegalovirus-associated. Later analysis showed TCR association rates varying by HLA locus, highest for DRB1 and lowest for HLA-C.

The germline V gene encodes CDR1 SGHRS and CDR2 YFSETQ. This CDR3 has 18 residues. V shed 0 bases and J 0 bases; nucleotides not matched to a gene: 9. In the PCR, 60 Vbeta and 13 Jbeta primers were used. Only in-frame clones appear in the TCRdb table, and some are missing; sequencing was by immunoSEQ multiplex PCR. Of over 100,000 clones listed, 73% were seen once; the top ten hold around 0.95%. The sequenced sample was PBMCs. The TCR sequence derives from a woman aged 25 to 45 in good health and CMV-seronegative. The rearrangement links TRBV5-1 to TRBJ2-1, with 7 bases aligning to TRBD2. CDR3 DNA: TGCGCCAGCAGCTTGGAGTGGGTTGGCGGGGGCTCCTACAATGAGCAGTTCTTC. It yields the protein CASSLEWVGGGSYNEQFF.